The rows below give T cell receptor beta chains drawn from one sample of a study of early T cells in non-severe SARS-CoV-2 infection. TCRdb called the 5' RACE reads again in MiXCR, with one record for every CDR3 protein. The sample lists some 40,000 distinct CDR3 sequences, around 8% occurring once. The sample here was whole blood, taken at baseline. The origin of the receptors is an adult who was a healthcare worker with PCR-confirmed SARS-CoV-2 infection or an uninfected control (not recorded which). The CDR3 runs from the conserved cysteine through the conserved F or W. A D gene is named only where the DNA matches it firmly. The size field is filled for only some rows; it gives once, few, many or a size class.

J	D	V	size	DNA	CDR3
TRBJ2-1	NA	TRBV20-1	many	TGCAGTGCTTCCCGGGACAACAATGAGCAGTTCTTC	CSASRDNNEQFF
TRBJ2-3	NA	TRBV2	NA	TGTGCCACCCCCCTGGGGGGTACTTCAGATACGCAGTATTTT	CATPLGGTSDTQYF
TRBJ2-3	TRBD1	TRBV30	NA	TGTGCCTGGGAGGGACAGGGGGCAGATACGCAGTATTTT	CAWEGQGADTQYF
TRBJ2-3	NA	TRBV28	many	TGTGCCAGCAGTTTCGGTCAGGGGGGAACAGATACGCAGTATTTT	CASSFGQGGTDTQYF
TRBJ2-7	NA	TRBV11-2	few	TGTGCCAGCAGCTTAGGGAGAACTGGACTGAATGACTTC	CASSLGRTGLNDF
TRBJ2-5	NA	TRBV2	NA	TGTGCCAGCAGGAAGGACAGCCCAGAGACCCAGTACTTC	CASRKDSPETQYF
TRBJ1-1	NA	TRBV12-3/TRBV12-4	few	TGTGCCAGCAGTTTACAGGCCCCCATGAACACTGAAGCTTTCTTT	CASSLQAPMNTEAFF
TRBJ2-7	NA	TRBV11-2	large	TGTGCCAGCAGCTTAGAGGTCTCCTACGAGCAGTACTTC	CASSLEVSYEQYF
TRBJ2-1	NA	TRBV6-1	NA	TGTGCCAGCAGTGAATGGGGGTATGAGCAGTTCTTC	CASSEWGYEQFF
TRBJ2-7	NA	TRBV3-1	many	TGTGCCAGCAGCCAGATAACAGGGATCAGTAGTTCCTACGAGCAGTACTTC	CASSQITGISSSYEQYF
TRBJ2-5	NA	TRBV6-4	many	TGTGCCAGCAGTGACAACCCAGGGGCGCAGACCCAGTACTTC	CASSDNPGAQTQYF
TRBJ1-6	TRBD1	TRBV20-1	many	TGCAGTGCCAAATACAGGGGCCGGGATAATTCACCCCTCCACTTT	CSAKYRGRDNSPLHF